Below are 31 T cell receptor beta chains sequenced from a single sample in a study of T cell changes during pregnancy in multiple sclerosis. The repertoire was sequenced with immunoSEQ multiplex PCR; TCRdb's copy has only in-frame clones and lacks some. The top ten clones hold 5.5% to 7% of a sample with 30,000 to 40,000 clones, 91% of them seen once. The source material was CD8+ T cells from peripheral blood mononuclear cells, sampled in the second trimester of pregnancy. Source of these receptors: a female donor with multiple sclerosis, enrolled in a pregnancy study.

The chain carries TRBV25-1 and TRBJ2-2, with 9 bases that match TRBD1. V was clipped by 8 bases and J by 6 bases; unmatched bases: 13. Germline V lookup: CDR1 MGHDK, CDR2 SYGVNS. This CDR3 region has 16 residues. CDR3 in amino acids: CASVGPGQGVAGELFF. In DNA form, the CDR3 reads TGTGCCAGCGTAGGTCCGGGACAGGGAGTGGCCGGGGAGCTGTTTTTT.

V gene TRBV5-4 combines with J gene TRBJ2-7, with a possible D match to TRBD1 (5 bases). V was shortened by 0 bases and J by 4 bases, with 14 bases between the two germline ends. CDR1 SGHNT and CDR2 YYREEE come from the germline V gene (reference sequence). This CDR3 region has 15 residues. As DNA, the CDR3 is TGTGCCAGCAGCTTGGGGATCCCAGCAGGGTACGAGCAGTACTTC. Its protein is CASSLGIPAGYEQYF.

The rearrangement joins TRBV15 to TRBJ1-1, with D unclear. The ends were cut back, 0 bases at V and 3 bases at J, with 14 bases in the middle. Germline V CDR1 and CDR2: LNHNV, YYDKDF (reference sequence). This CDR3 has 16 amino acids. The CDR3 loop is CATSRDSRRSDTEAFF. For the CDR3, the DNA is TGTGCCACCAGCAGAGATTCAAGGAGGTCGGACACTGAAGCTTTCTTT.

This clone was observed once. The chain carries TRBV7-9 and TRBJ2-5; D unclear. There are 11 residues in the CDR3. The V gene's germline CDR1 is SEHNR and CDR2 FQNEAQ (reference sequence). The V and J ends lost 5 bases and 4 bases respectively, with 5 bases between them. The CDR3 DNA is TGTGCCAGCAGCCCCGGAGAGACCCAGTACTTC. Translated, it gives CASSPGETQYF.

The chain has TRBV6-5 and TRBJ2-1, with D perhaps matching TRBD2 (6 bases). Trimming took 3 bases from V and 0 from J, leaving 12 bases between them. The CDR3 loop spans 16 amino acids. CDR1 MNHEY and CDR2 SVGAGI come from the germline V gene. The CDR3 is CASSYTGESSYNEQFF. CDR3 DNA: TGTGCCAGCAGTTATACGGGGGAGAGCTCCTACAATGAGCAGTTCTTC.

This clone occurred once. J is TRBJ2-7 and V is TRBV4-3; 9 nucleotides agree with TRBD2. V gave up 0 bases and J gave up 0 bases; unmatched junction bases: 15. CDR1 LGHNA and CDR2 YSLEER come from the germline V gene. The CDR3 covers 20 residues. The CDR3 coding sequence is TGCGCCAGCAGCCAAGATCGGCTAGCGGGGCCCTATCCCCTCTCCTACGAGCAGTACTTC. Its protein product is CASSQDRLAGPYPLSYEQYF.

This clone occurred once. V and J are TRBV29-1 and TRBJ1-1, with D possibly TRBD1 on 6 matching bases. This CDR3 is built from 13 residues. CDR1 is SQVTM, CDR2 ANQGSEA, per germline. Trimming pared 6 bases from V and 3 bases from J, leaving 14 bases between. CDR3 sequence (DNA): TGCAGCGTCACTCAGGGGATTGACACTGAAGCTTTCTTT. It yields the protein CSVTQGIDTEAFF.

CDR3 loop: CASSHGGIYEQYF. The DNA of the CDR3 is TGTGCCAGCAGCCATGGGGGGATCTACGAGCAGTACTTC. The J gene is TRBJ2-7, the V gene TRBV7-9, with D maybe TRBD2 (6 bases). Looked up from germline, CDR1 is SEHNR and CDR2 is FQNEAQ (reference sequence). The V and J ends lost 5 bases and 3 bases respectively, with 11 bases between them. The CDR3 loop spans 13 amino acids.

The chain combines TRBV4-1 with TRBJ1-5; D unclear. The V end lost 4 bases, the J end lost 1 base, and 14 bases lay between the germline ends. This CDR3 is 16 amino acids long. The germline V gene encodes CDR1 MGHRA and CDR2 YSYEKL. The chain's CDR3 is CASSLEVFRSNQPQHF. The CDR3 DNA sequence: TGCGCCAGCAGCCTGGAGGTCTTCAGGAGCAATCAGCCCCAGCATTTT.

The chain carries TRBV6-1 and TRBJ2-7; 14 bases are a match to TRBD2. V shed 4 bases and J 7 bases; nucleotides not matched to a gene: 9. In germline, CDR1 is MNHNS, CDR2 SASEGT. The CDR3 totals 16 residues. The CDR3 region is CASSVDPGLAGVEQYF. CDR3 bases: TGTGCCAGCAGTGTCGACCCGGGACTAGCGGGAGTTGAGCAGTACTTC.

The chain carries TRBV11-1 and TRBJ2-7, with D possibly matching TRBD1 (6 bases). CDR3 length equals 14 residues. CDR1 SGHAT and CDR2 FQDESV come from the germline V gene (reference sequence). V was clipped by 4 bases and J by 3 bases, with 13 bases between them. The CDR3 is CASSSSGDVYEQYF. Here the CDR3 DNA reads TGTGCCAGCAGCTCCTCAGGGGATGTCTACGAGCAGTACTTC.

The chain combines TRBV29-1 with TRBJ2-7, with D perhaps matching TRBD2 (6 bases). The CDR3 length is 12 residues. Germline assignment: CDR1 SQVTM and CDR2 ANQGSEA. The V and J ends lost 7 bases and 0 bases respectively, with 10 bases between them. The CDR3 DNA follows: TGCAGCGCTGCGGGGAGCTCCTACGAGCAGTACTTC. Its protein is CSAAGSSYEQYF.

V is TRBV6-4 and J is TRBJ1-2; 8 bases agree with TRBD1. The CDR3 length is 16 residues. The J segment lost 3 bases and the V segment lost 6 bases, leaving 12 bases of the junction unmatched. CDR1 MRHNA and CDR2 SNTAGT come from the germline V gene. The CDR3 loop is CASSPGQGGLDYGYTF. In nucleotides, the CDR3 is TGTGCCAGCAGCCCCGGACAGGGCGGTCTGGACTATGGCTACACCTTC.

This sequence joins TRBV5-1 and TRBJ2-3; the D gene is possibly TRBD2 (6 bases). Germline CDR1 SGHRS, CDR2 YFSETQ. The CDR3 runs 15 residues. V lost 0 bases and J lost 0, with 8 bases in between. As DNA, the CDR3 is TGCGCCAGCAGCTTGGGCGGAGGGAGCACAGATACGCAGTATTTT. Its translation is CASSLGGGSTDTQYF.

V is TRBV4-3 and J is TRBJ2-7; 9 bases are shared with TRBD2. Trimming removed 1 base from V and 3 bases from J; junction bases left unmatched: 4. This CDR3 is 15 amino acids long. Germline CDR1 LGHNA, CDR2 YSLEER. The CDR3 is CASSQGLAALYEQYF. The CDR3 region has the DNA TGCGCCAGCAGCCAAGGACTAGCGGCACTCTACGAGCAGTACTTC.

A few counts support this clone. Other DNA sequences within the sample encode an identical CDR3. The V call is TRBV27, the J call TRBJ1-1; 7 bases map to TRBD1. Germline V lookup: CDR1 MNHEY, CDR2 SMNVEV (reference sequence). CDR3 length: 12 amino acids. The trim removed 5 bases at V and 6 bases at J, leaving 3 bases unmatched. The DNA of the CDR3 is TGTGCCAGCAGTCTTACAGGGGCTGAAGCTTTCTTT. Its protein is CASSLTGAEAFF.

V gene TRBV6-1 combines with J gene TRBJ1-1; a possible D gene is TRBD1 (6 bases). V lost 5 bases and J 4 bases, leaving 11 bases between the germline ends. CDR1 and CDR2 from the germline V gene are MNHNS and SASEGT. The length of the CDR3 is 13 residues. The CDR3 loop reads CASSTQGPTEAFF. The CDR3 region has the DNA TGTGCCAGCAGTACACAGGGACCCACTGAAGCTTTCTTT.

The chain uses TRBV27 and TRBJ2-3, with D possibly matching TRBD1 (5 bases). Trimming removed 8 bases from V and 2 bases from J, with 17 bases in between. This CDR3 is 15 amino acids long. Germline CDR1 MNHEY, CDR2 SMNVEV (reference sequence). This CDR3 is CASQYTAGYTDTQYF. The CDR3 DNA sequence: TGTGCCAGCCAATACACGGCAGGGTACACAGATACGCAGTATTTT.

This clone was recorded once. The chain joins TRBV5-1 to TRBJ2-7, with TRBD1 identical over 9 bases. Germline assignment: CDR1 SGHRS and CDR2 YFSETQ. J was trimmed by 2 bases and V by 4 bases; bases with no gene match: 7. The CDR3 is 15 residues long. The CDR3 DNA reads TGCGCCAGCAGCGGGAGGACAGGGGTACCCTACGAGCAGTACTTC. This gives the protein CASSGRTGVPYEQYF.

The gene calls are TRBV6-6 and TRBJ1-2, with 11 bases matching TRBD1. V shed 2 bases, J shed 4 bases, and the junction held 6 bases outside the gene matches. The germline V gene encodes CDR1 MNHNY and CDR2 SVGAGI (reference sequence). The CDR3 runs 16 residues. The CDR3 sequence is CASSYGTGGGRYGYTF. CDR3 DNA sequence: TGTGCCAGCAGTTACGGGACAGGGGGAGGACGCTATGGCTACACCTTC.

The rearrangement joins TRBV19 to TRBJ2-7; D possibly corresponds to TRBD2 (5 bases). The CDR3 contains 15 residues. Germline V gene sequence: CDR1 LNHDA, CDR2 SQIVND (reference sequence). V lost 5 bases, J lost 6 bases, and 20 bases lay in between. As DNA, the CDR3 is TGTGCCAGTAGTGAGGGATTAGGAAGGCTTTGCGAGCAGTACTTC. Translation gives CASSEGLGRLCEQYF.

The chain joins TRBV6-5 to TRBJ2-2; 10 bases fit TRBD1. Germline trimming cut 6 bases from V and 7 bases from J; bases unmatched to any gene: 5. The germline CDR1 and CDR2 sequences are MNHEY and SVGAGI. CDR3 size: 14 residues. The CDR3 sequence: CASSPGTGVGELFF. The CDR3 nucleotides read TGTGCCAGCAGCCCCGGGACAGGGGTCGGGGAGCTGTTTTTT.

This chain joins TRBV4-3 and TRBJ2-3; 12 bases line up with TRBD2. Germline values: CDR1 LGHNA, CDR2 YSLEER. The CDR3 loop spans 17 amino acids. The ends lost 1 base at V and 6 bases at J; junction bases unmatched: 8. As DNA, the CDR3 is TGCGCCAGCAGCCAAGGTGGACTAGCGGGGCTGTATGATACGCAGTATTTT. Its protein product is CASSQGGLAGLYDTQYF.

Here the CDR3 reads CASSHLGGTGELFF. CDR3 in DNA: TGTGCCAGCAGCCACTTGGGGGGCACCGGGGAGCTGTTTTTT. This chain joins TRBV7-2 and TRBJ2-2; possible D gene TRBD2, 6 bases. The CDR3 contains 14 residues. Germline V gives CDR1 SGHTA, CDR2 FQGNSA. The ends were cut back, 5 bases at V and 4 bases at J, with 11 bases in the middle. The full variable domain, in which reference TRBV7-2 and TRBJ2-2 provide the parts outside the CDR3, is GAGVSQSPSNKVTEKGKDVELRCDPISGHTALYWYRQSLGQGLEFLIYFQGNSAPDKSGLPSDRFSAERTGGSVSTLTIQRTQQEDSAVYLCASSHLGGTGELFFGEGSRLTVL.

In the case of this clone: Different DNA sequences within this sample yield the same CDR3. The chain couples TRBV19 to TRBJ2-2; 7 nucleotides agree with TRBD1. There are 15 residues in the CDR3. The germline V gene encodes CDR1 LNHDA and CDR2 SQIVND (reference sequence). J gave up 0 bases and V 3 bases, and 1 base lay outside the gene matches. The CDR3 region has the DNA TGTGCCAGTAGTATCGGGACAGCGAACACCGGGGAGCTGTTTTTT. This gives the protein CASSIGTANTGELFF.

The chain carries TRBV7-8 and TRBJ2-1, with D possibly TRBD2 on 5 matching bases. CDR1 and CDR2 from the germline V gene are SGHVS and FQNEAQ. V shed 3 bases and J shed 5 bases, with 14 bases lying between them. The CDR3 contains 15 residues. The CDR3 region is CASSFGELVHNEQFF. CDR3 nucleotides: TGTGCCAGCAGCTTTGGGGAGTTGGTCCACAATGAGCAGTTCTTC.

The CDR3 region has the DNA TGTGCTAGTGGTTTTAACAGGAACATGGAAAAACTGTTTTTT. Residues: CASGFNRNMEKLFF. This chain connects TRBV12-5 to TRBJ1-4; TRBD1 might be the D (5 bases). Trimming removed 3 bases from V and 8 bases from J, with 13 bases in between. From germline, CDR1 is LGHNT and CDR2 FRNRAP. This CDR3 region has 14 residues.

This chain links TRBV21-1 with TRBJ2-1; TRBD1, the table's D call, was not compared with the DNA. TRBV21-1 is a pseudogene. This CDR3 is 16 amino acids long. CDR3 bases: TGTGCCAGCAGCAAAGGGGACAGGGGGCCTTTAATTGAGCAGTTCTTC. Protein: CASSKGDRGPLIEQFF.

The V and J genes are TRBV2 and TRBJ2-5, with D perhaps matching TRBD1 (5 bases). Trimming took 7 bases from V and 2 from J, leaving 11 bases between them. This CDR3 has 13 amino acids. CDR1 and CDR2 from the germline V gene are SNHLY and FYNNEI. For the CDR3, the DNA is TGTGCCAGCATGCGACAGCCACAAGAGACCCAGTACTTC. This encodes CASMRQPQETQYF. Together with reference TRBV2 and TRBJ2-5, the CDR3 gives the full variable domain: EPEVTQTPSHQVTQMGQEVILRCVPISNHLYFYWYRQILGQKVEFLVSFYNNEISEKSEIFDDQFSVERPDGSNFTLKIRSTKLEDSAMYFCASMRQPQETQYFGPGTRLLVL.

This chain connects TRBV4-3 to TRBJ1-6, with D possibly matching TRBD1 (6 bases). Germline-derived CDR1 and CDR2 are LGHNA and YSLEER. The germline V and J ends were trimmed by 5 bases and 5 bases, with 13 bases remaining between them. The CDR3 has 15 amino acids. This CDR3 reads CASSAYRDDNSPLHF. CDR3 coding DNA: TGCGCCAGCAGCGCGTACAGGGACGATAATTCACCCCTCCACTTT.

The chain uses TRBV12-5 and TRBJ1-2; D remains unclear. CDR1 and CDR2 from the germline V gene are LGHNT and FRNRAP. The CDR3 is 12 residues long. The ends were cut back, 6 bases at V and 5 bases at J, with 10 bases in the middle. CDR3 amino acids: CASGSHSYGYTF. The CDR3 DNA sequence: TGTGCTAGTGGGTCCCACAGTTATGGCTACACCTTC.